Following are 4 T cell receptor beta chains from one sample sequenced in a study of T-cell reconstitution after alpha-beta-depleted transplantation in children. Unique molecular identifiers were incorporated during preparation of the TCRbeta library. MiXCR, applied by TCRdb to the PCR reads, yields one record per CDR3 protein. The sample has hundreds of thousands of distinct CDR3 sequences; 10% to 13% are singletons. Source: PBMCs from the stem cell graft donor, taken from the stem cell graft. The receptors shown here come from a human donor who donated a stem cell graft to a child with acute myeloid leukemia.

This clonotype came up many times. The genes are TRBV20-1 and TRBJ2-5; 7 nucleotides line up with TRBD1. Germline lookup yields CDR1 DFQATT and CDR2 SNEGSKA (reference sequence). The trim removed 1 base at V and 3 bases at J, leaving 2 bases unmatched. The CDR3 runs to 13 residues. CDR3 sequence reads: CSARVTGEETQYF. In DNA form, the CDR3 reads TGCAGTGCTAGAGTCACAGGGGAAGAGACCCAGTACTTC.

This chain uses TRBV7-2 with TRBJ2-7; D tentatively reads TRBD1 or TRBD2 (5 bases each). Trimming stripped 4 bases from V and 2 bases from J, with 18 bases between. From germline, CDR1 is SGHTA and CDR2 FQGNSA. The CDR3 extends over 16 amino acids. CDR3 sequence: CASSSQPGTTTYEQYF. CDR3 coding DNA: TGTGCCAGCAGCTCTCAGCCCGGGACCACAACCTACGAGCAGTACTTC.

The CDR3 DNA is TGCAGTGCTAGAGATGAACCTTGGACAGGGGGAAACTATGGCTACACCTTC. Translation gives CSARDEPWTGGNYGYTF. The chain joins TRBV20-1 to TRBJ1-2, with 10 bases that match TRBD1. With 0 bases clipped from V and 2 bases from J, the junction kept 9 bases outside the gene matches. Germline CDR1 is DFQATT and CDR2 is SNEGSKA (reference sequence). The CDR3 has 17 amino acids.

This clonotype was seen only a few times. This chain links TRBV30 with TRBJ2-7; D not resolved. The germline CDR1 and CDR2 sequences are GTSNPN and SVGIG (reference sequence). V was clipped by 5 bases and J by 2 bases, with 10 bases between them. The CDR3 length is 12 residues. DNA of the CDR3: TGTGCCTGGGGCAGGAATGCCTACGAGCAGTACTTC. The encoded protein is CAWGRNAYEQYF.